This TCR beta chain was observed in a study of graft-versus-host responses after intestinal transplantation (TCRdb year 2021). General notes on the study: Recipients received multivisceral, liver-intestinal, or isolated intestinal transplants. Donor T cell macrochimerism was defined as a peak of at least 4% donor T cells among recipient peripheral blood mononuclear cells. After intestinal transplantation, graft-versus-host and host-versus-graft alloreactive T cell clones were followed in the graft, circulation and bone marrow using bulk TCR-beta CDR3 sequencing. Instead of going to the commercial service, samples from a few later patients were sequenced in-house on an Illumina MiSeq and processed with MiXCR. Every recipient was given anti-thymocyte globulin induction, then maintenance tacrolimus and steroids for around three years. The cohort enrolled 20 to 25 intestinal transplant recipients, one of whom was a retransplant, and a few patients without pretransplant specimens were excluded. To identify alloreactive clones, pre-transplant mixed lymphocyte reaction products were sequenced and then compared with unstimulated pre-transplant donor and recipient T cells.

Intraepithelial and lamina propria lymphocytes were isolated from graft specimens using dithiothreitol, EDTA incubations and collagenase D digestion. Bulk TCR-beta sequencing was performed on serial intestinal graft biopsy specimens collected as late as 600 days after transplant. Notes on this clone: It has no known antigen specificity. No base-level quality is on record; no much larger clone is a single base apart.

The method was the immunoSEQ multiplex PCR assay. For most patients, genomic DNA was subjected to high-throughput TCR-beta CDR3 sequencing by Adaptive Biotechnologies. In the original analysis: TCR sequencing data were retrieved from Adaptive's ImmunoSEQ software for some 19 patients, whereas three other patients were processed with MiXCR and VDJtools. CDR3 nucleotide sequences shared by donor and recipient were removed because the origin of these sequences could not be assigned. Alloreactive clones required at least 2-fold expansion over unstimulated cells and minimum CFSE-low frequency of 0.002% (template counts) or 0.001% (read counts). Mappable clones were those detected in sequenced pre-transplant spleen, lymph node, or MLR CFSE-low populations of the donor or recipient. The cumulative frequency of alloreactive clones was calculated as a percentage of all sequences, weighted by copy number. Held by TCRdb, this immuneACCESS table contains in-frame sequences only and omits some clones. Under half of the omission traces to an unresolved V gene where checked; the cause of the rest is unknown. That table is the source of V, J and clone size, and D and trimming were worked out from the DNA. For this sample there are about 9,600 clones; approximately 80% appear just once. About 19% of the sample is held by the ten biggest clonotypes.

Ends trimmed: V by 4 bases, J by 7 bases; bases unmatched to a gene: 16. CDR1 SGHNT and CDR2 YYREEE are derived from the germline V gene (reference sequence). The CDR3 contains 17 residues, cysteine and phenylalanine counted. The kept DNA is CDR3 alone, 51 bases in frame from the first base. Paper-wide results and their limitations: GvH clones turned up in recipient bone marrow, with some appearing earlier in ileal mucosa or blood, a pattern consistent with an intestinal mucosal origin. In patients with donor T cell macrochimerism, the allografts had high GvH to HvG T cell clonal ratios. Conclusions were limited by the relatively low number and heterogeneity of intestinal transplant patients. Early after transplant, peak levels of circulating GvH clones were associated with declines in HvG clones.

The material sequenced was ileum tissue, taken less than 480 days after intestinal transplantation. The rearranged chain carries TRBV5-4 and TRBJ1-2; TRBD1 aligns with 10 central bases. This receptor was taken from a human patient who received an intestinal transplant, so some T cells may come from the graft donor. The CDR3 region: CASSQFLGDRGLGGYTF. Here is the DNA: TGTGCCAGCAGCCAGTTTCTCGGAGACAGGGGGCTGGGTGGCTACACCTTC.